Following are 24 T cell receptor beta chains from one sample sequenced in a study of cytomegalovirus exposure and HLA in healthy donors. The study ran its PCR with 60 Vbeta and 13 Jbeta primers. Measured with immunoSEQ multiplex PCR; TCRdb has only the in-frame clones, and not every one. Among roughly 120,000 clones, roughly three fifths were seen once, and the ten largest hold nearly 9.5%. The specimen sequenced was PBMCs. The receptor set was obtained from a woman between 40 and 55 years old in good health and CMV-seropositive.

The gene calls are TRBV5-1 and TRBJ2-1, with 7 bases that match TRBD2. Losses at the gene ends were 4 bases for V and 9 bases for J; bases not matched to a gene: 7. This CDR3 contains 13 residues. Germline loops: CDR1 SGHRS, CDR2 YFSETQ. The CDR3 nucleotides read TGCGCCAGCAGCCCGGATACGGGGGGTGAGCAGTTCTTC. It codes for CASSPDTGGEQFF.

This clone was found a few times. CDR3 nucleotides: TGTGCCAGTAGTATCGGCGGCGGGACCTCCTACGAGCAGTACTTC. It specifies CASSIGGGTSYEQYF. The rearrangement links TRBV19 to TRBJ2-7, with D possibly TRBD2 on 6 matching bases. The V gene lost 3 bases and the J gene lost 0 bases, with 12 bases spanning the gap. CDR1 and CDR2 from the germline V gene are LNHDA and SQIVND (reference sequence). CDR3 length: 15 amino acids.

The V gene is TRBV2, the J gene TRBJ2-1; a weak D match, TRBD1 (5 bases). CDR3 length: 16 amino acids. The V gene lost 8 bases and the J gene lost 7 bases, with 24 bases spanning the gap. Looked up from germline, CDR1 is SNHLY and CDR2 is FYNNEI. The CDR3 nucleotides are TGTGCCAGCTCAAGCATATTGGACAACCATTCAAATGAGCAGTTCTTC. Its protein is CASSSILDNHSNEQFF.

CDR3 residues: CSVADTYEQYF. In nucleotides, the CDR3 is TGCAGCGTCGCCGACACCTACGAGCAGTACTTC. The chain combines TRBV29-1 with TRBJ2-7; no firm D call. Germline V gene data show CDR1 as SQVTM and CDR2 as ANQGSEA. The ends were cut back, 6 bases at V and 2 bases at J, with 8 bases in the middle. CDR3 length: 11 amino acids.

V and J are TRBV15 and TRBJ1-1; weak D call: TRBD1 (6 bases). Germline V CDR1 and CDR2: LNHNV, YYDKDF (reference sequence). With 5 bases removed from V and 2 bases from J, the gap between germline ends came to 18 bases. CDR3 length: 16 amino acids. In DNA form, the CDR3 reads TGTGCCACCAGCGAATGGGGGCGCGCCGCAAACACTGAAGCTTTCTTT. As protein: CATSEWGRAANTEAFF.

The chain employs TRBV7-3 and TRBJ1-1; unclear D gene. In germline, CDR1 is SGHTA, CDR2 FQGTGA. The CDR3 is 13 amino acids. With 5 bases removed from V and 0 bases from J, the gap between germline ends came to 7 bases. CDR3 sequence reads: CASSLDMNTEAFF. The CDR3 DNA reads TGTGCCAGCAGCCTTGACATGAACACTGAAGCTTTCTTT.

The chain carries TRBV29-1 and TRBJ2-7; D possibly corresponds to TRBD1 (6 bases). Germline CDR1 is SQVTM and CDR2 is ANQGSEA. V lost 0 bases, J lost 7 bases, and 19 bases lay in between. The length of the CDR3 is 15 residues. The CDR3 DNA reads TGCAGCGTTGAAGATTGGGGGACAACGGAGTCGGAGCAGTACTTC. This codes for CSVEDWGTTESEQYF.

The rearrangement joins TRBV6-1 to TRBJ2-5; possible D gene TRBD1, 5 bases. The last part of the DNA fits TRBJ2-7 better; the J call may be wrong. CDR1 is MNHNS, CDR2 SASEGT, per germline. The CDR3 sequence is 15 residues long. The CDR3 protein is CASSEGRLSSYEQYF. The CDR3 nucleotides are TGTGCCAGCAGTGAGGGGCGCCTGAGCTCCTACGAGCAGTACTTC.

This rearrangement joins TRBV5-1 to TRBJ2-1, with a tentative D call TRBD2 (5 bases). The V gene's germline CDR1 is SGHRS and CDR2 YFSETQ. The CDR3 contains 14 residues. V lost 2 bases, J lost 2 bases, and 8 bases lay in between. The CDR3 protein is CASSLSGTYNEQFF. CDR3 DNA: TGCGCCAGCAGCTTAAGCGGTACCTACAATGAGCAGTTCTTC.

This clone was observed a few times. The chain uses TRBV5-4 and TRBJ1-2, with D uncertain. V was clipped by 4 bases and J by 4 bases, with 17 bases between them. This CDR3 spans 15 amino acids. The V gene's germline CDR1 is SGHNT and CDR2 YYREEE (reference sequence). The CDR3, as DNA: TGTGCCAGCAGCCGAATCCTCGGCGGAACCTATGGCTACACCTTC. As protein: CASSRILGGTYGYTF.

The CDR3 loop reads CASTRQGRTRNSPLHF. The DNA of the CDR3 is TGTGCCAGCACCCGACAGGGCAGGACCCGTAATTCACCCCTCCACTTT. V is TRBV7-8 and J is TRBJ1-6; 7 positions match TRBD1. Germline trimming cut 7 bases from V and 6 bases from J; bases unmatched to any gene: 12. Germline V gene lookup returns CDR1 SGHVS and CDR2 FQNEAQ. The CDR3 extends over 16 amino acids.

The V gene is TRBV28, the J gene TRBJ2-1; 10 bases match TRBD1. Looked up from germline, CDR1 is MDHEN and CDR2 is SYDVKM. V trimming: 2 bases; J trimming: 4 bases; junction bases outside the gene matches: 8. CDR3 length: 17 residues. CDR3 residues: CASSLGRQGAGYNEQFF. CDR3 in DNA: TGTGCCAGCAGTTTAGGCCGACAGGGGGCGGGGTACAATGAGCAGTTCTTC. Full variable domain (remainder filled in from reference TRBV28 and TRBJ2-1): DVKVTQSSRYLVKRTGEKVFLECVQDMDHENMFWYRQDPGLGLRLIYFSYDVKMKEKGDIPEGYSVSREKKERFSLILESASTNQTSMYLCASSLGRQGAGYNEQFFGPGTRLTVL.

The table lists this clone with a few counts. This sequence joins TRBV27 and TRBJ1-4; D gene unclear. Trimming took 5 bases from V and 3 from J, leaving 10 bases between them. Germline values: CDR1 MNHEY, CDR2 SMNVEV (reference sequence). The CDR3 is 14 residues long. The CDR3 DNA follows: TGTGCCAGCAGTGTTCAAGACTCTAATGAAAAACTGTTTTTT. Amino acids: CASSVQDSNEKLFF.

The rearrangement links TRBV7-9 to TRBJ1-1; the match to TRBD1 covers 9 bases. With 5 bases clipped from V and 5 bases from J, the junction kept 3 bases outside the gene matches. This CDR3 has 13 amino acids. Germline V gene lookup returns CDR1 SEHNR and CDR2 FQNEAQ (reference sequence). CDR3 in amino acids: CASSAGTGTEAFF. CDR3 bases: TGTGCCAGCAGCGCCGGGACAGGGACTGAAGCTTTCTTT. Supplemented by reference TRBV7-9 and TRBJ1-1, the full variable domain reads DTGVSQNPRHKITKRGQNVTFRCDPISEHNRLYWYRQTLGQGPEFLTYFQNEAQLEKSRLLSDRFSAERPKGSFSTLEIQRTEQGDSAMYLCASSAGTGTEAFFGQGTRLTVV.

This rearrangement joins TRBV2 to TRBJ2-3, with TRBD2 matching 13 bases. The CDR3 contains 15 residues. CDR1 and CDR2 (germline): SNHLY, FYNNEI. The V and J ends lost 8 bases and 8 bases, in that order; junction bases with no gene match: 10. The CDR3 bases are TGTGCCAGCCAAGGACTAGCGGGAGATGGTGGTACGCAGTATTTT. Its protein product is CASQGLAGDGGTQYF.

The chain has TRBV6-5 and TRBJ2-7; D perhaps matches TRBD1 (6 bases). The V and J ends lost 6 bases and 8 bases respectively, with 17 bases between them. Germline V gives CDR1 MNHEY, CDR2 SVGAGI. The CDR3 sequence is 13 residues long. The CDR3 nucleotides are TGTGCCAGCAGAAGGAGACAGGATACGAAGCAGTACTTC. This gives the protein CASRRRQDTKQYF.

The chain has TRBV7-9 and TRBJ1-2; 7 bases are shared with TRBD1. The CDR3 is 18 amino acids. With V trimmed by 0 bases and J by 2 bases, 12 bases remained unmatched. Germline V gene data show CDR1 as SEHNR and CDR2 as FQNEAQ (reference sequence). CDR3 DNA: TGTGCCAGCAGCTTAGCTGTGACCAGGGAACAGGGGAACTATGGCTACACCTTC. It translates to CASSLAVTREQGNYGYTF.

This sequence joins TRBV5-4 and TRBJ2-1; 7 bases agree with TRBD1. The CDR3 runs to 14 residues. Germline CDR1 SGHNT, CDR2 YYREEE (reference sequence). Trimming removed 4 bases from V and 2 bases from J; junction bases left unmatched: 3. The CDR3 DNA follows: TGTGCCAGCAGCGGGGGACAGACCTACAATGAGCAGTTCTTC. This codes for CASSGGQTYNEQFF.

The chain couples TRBV6-1 to TRBJ2-1, with a weak D call TRBD2 (5 bases). CDR1 and CDR2 (germline): MNHNS, SASEGT. V lost 1 base, J lost 4 bases, and 11 bases lay in between. This CDR3 is built from 15 residues. CDR3 loop: CASSEGEGAYNEQFF. The CDR3 region has the DNA TGTGCCAGCAGTGAAGGTGAGGGAGCTTACAATGAGCAGTTCTTC.

This CDR3 reads CASSLNRGGEKLFF. CDR3 sequence (DNA): TGTGCCAGCAGCTTAAACAGGGGTGGTGAAAAACTGTTTTTT. J is TRBJ1-4 and V is TRBV5-5; 7 bases line up with TRBD1. V dropped 2 bases and J dropped 7; count of bases not matched to a gene: 5. This CDR3 has 14 residues. CDR1 and CDR2 from the germline V gene are SGHKS and YYEKEE (reference sequence).

The chain couples TRBV19 to TRBJ2-7; TRBD2 aligns across 11 bases. With V trimmed by 5 bases and J by 3 bases, 3 bases remained unmatched. From germline, CDR1 is LNHDA and CDR2 SQIVND (reference sequence). The CDR3 extends over 14 amino acids. The CDR3 sequence: CASSPGTSGYEQYF. The CDR3 DNA reads TGTGCCAGTAGTCCCGGGACTAGCGGCTACGAGCAGTACTTC.

The gene calls are TRBV5-1 and TRBJ2-1; 11 positions agree with TRBD2. This CDR3 is 16 amino acids long. After removal of 0 bases from V and 4 bases from J, the junction contained 3 bases not matched to a gene. CDR1 is SGHRS and CDR2 is YFSETQ in the germline V gene. CDR3: CASSLELAGVYNEQFF. The CDR3 DNA follows: TGCGCCAGCAGCTTGGAACTAGCGGGAGTTTACAATGAGCAGTTCTTC.

This clone was seen a single time. V gene TRBV30 combines with J gene TRBJ2-5; 8 bases are a match to TRBD1. Trimming removed 3 bases from V and 5 bases from J; junction bases left unmatched: 5. This CDR3 has 13 residues. Germline CDR1 reads GTSNPN; CDR2 reads SVGIG (reference sequence). The CDR3 here is CAWRGTGVETQYF. In DNA form, the CDR3 reads TGTGCCTGGAGGGGGACAGGAGTGGAGACCCAGTACTTC.

J is TRBJ2-7 and V is TRBV28, with a possible D match to TRBD1 (5 bases). Trimming took off 6 bases at V and 2 bases at J, with 17 bases between the two ends. The CDR3 runs to 15 residues. The V gene's germline CDR1 is MDHEN and CDR2 SYDVKM. The CDR3 reads CASREVGRSPYEQYF. The CDR3 DNA reads TGTGCCAGCAGAGAGGTGGGGCGCAGCCCCTACGAGCAGTACTTC.